This T cell receptor (beta chain) is from a study of blood T cell repertoires in COVID-19. Study context: Sources were T cells, B-cell-depleted T cells, or PBMCs; the material itself was cDNA or gDNA.

The CDR3 is made up of 15 amino acids. CDR1 is SGHVS and CDR2 is FQNEAQ in the germline V gene. Trimming cost V 1 base and J 3 bases, with 13 bases left between them. The assay was immunoSEQ multiplex PCR, and TCRdb's table has in-frame clones only and misses some. The sample includes around 130,000 clones, 65% to 80% of them seen just once. The source of this sequence is a man in his forties or fifties with acute or convalescent COVID-19. The chain has TRBV7-8 and TRBJ2-7, with D possibly matching TRBD1 (5 bases). Sequenced: peripheral blood. The CDR3: CASSLDISGNYEQYF. As DNA, the CDR3 is TGTGCCAGCAGCTTAGACATCTCAGGGAACTACGAGCAGTACTTC.